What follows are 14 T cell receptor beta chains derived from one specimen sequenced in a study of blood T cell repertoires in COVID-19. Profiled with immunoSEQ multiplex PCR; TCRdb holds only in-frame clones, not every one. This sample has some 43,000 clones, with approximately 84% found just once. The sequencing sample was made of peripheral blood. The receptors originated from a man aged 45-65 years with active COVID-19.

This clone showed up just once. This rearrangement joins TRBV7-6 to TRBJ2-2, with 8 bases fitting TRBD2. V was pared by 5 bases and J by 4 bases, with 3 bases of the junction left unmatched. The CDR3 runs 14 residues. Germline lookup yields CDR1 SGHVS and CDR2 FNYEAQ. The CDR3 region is CASSNGGATGELFF. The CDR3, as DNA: TGTGCCAGCAGCAACGGGGGGGCCACCGGGGAGCTGTTTTTT.

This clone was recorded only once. CDR3 protein: CASSLIAGGSYEQYF. CDR3 coding DNA: TGTGCCAGCAGCCTAATAGCGGGGGGATCCTACGAGCAGTACTTC. This chain uses TRBV3-1 (or the pseudogene TRBV3-2) with TRBJ2-7, with 10 bases identical to TRBD2. The ends lost 4 bases at V and 1 base at J; junction bases unmatched: 4. CDR1 LGHDT and CDR2 YNNKEL come from the germline V gene (reference sequence). The CDR3 extends over 15 amino acids.

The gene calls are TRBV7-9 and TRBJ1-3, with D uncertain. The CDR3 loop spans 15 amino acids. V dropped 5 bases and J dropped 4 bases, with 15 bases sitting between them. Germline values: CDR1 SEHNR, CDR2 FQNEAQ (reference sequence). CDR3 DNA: TGTGCCAGCAGCCAAGACCTAGCTGGGGGAAACACCATATATTTT. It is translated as CASSQDLAGGNTIYF.

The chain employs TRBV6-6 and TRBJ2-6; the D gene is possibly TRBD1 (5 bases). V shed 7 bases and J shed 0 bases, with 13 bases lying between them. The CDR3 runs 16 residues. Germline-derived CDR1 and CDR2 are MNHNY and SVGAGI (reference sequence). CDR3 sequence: CASNYDSASGANVLTF. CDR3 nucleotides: TGTGCCAGCAACTATGACAGTGCCTCTGGGGCCAACGTCCTGACTTTC.

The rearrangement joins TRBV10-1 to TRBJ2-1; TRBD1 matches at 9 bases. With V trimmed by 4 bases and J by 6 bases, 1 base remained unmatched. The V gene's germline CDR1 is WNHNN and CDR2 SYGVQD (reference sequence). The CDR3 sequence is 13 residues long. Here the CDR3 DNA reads TGCGCCAGCAGTGGACAGGGGGTCAATGAGCAGTTCTTC. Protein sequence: CASSGQGVNEQFF.

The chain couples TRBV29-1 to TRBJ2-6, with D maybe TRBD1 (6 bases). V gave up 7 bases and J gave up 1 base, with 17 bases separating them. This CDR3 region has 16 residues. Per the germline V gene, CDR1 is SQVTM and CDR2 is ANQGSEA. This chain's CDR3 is CSAGRDTLSGANVLTF. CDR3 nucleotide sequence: TGCAGCGCTGGCCGGGACACACTTTCTGGGGCCAACGTCCTGACTTTC.

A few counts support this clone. As DNA, the CDR3 is TGTGCCAGCAGCCAATTTGCCAGGGGGAACACCGGGGAGCTGTTTTTT. It specifies CASSQFARGNTGELFF. V and J are TRBV3-1 (or the pseudogene TRBV3-2) and TRBJ2-2; D is perhaps TRBD1 (6 bases). V lost 2 bases and J 1 base, leaving 11 bases between the germline ends. Per germline, CDR1 LGHDT and CDR2 YNNKEL (reference sequence). This CDR3 contains 16 residues.

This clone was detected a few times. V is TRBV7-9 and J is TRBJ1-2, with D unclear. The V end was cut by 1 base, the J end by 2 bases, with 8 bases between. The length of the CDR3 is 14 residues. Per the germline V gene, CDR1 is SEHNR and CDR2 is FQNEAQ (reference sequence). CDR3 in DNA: TGTGCCAGCAGCTTAGGTGGCGGGAACTATGGCTACACCTTC. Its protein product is CASSLGGGNYGYTF.

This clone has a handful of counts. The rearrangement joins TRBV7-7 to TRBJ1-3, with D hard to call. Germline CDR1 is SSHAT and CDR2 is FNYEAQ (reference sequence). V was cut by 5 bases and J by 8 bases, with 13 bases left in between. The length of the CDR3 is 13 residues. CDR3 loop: CASSRGREDTIYF. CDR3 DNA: TGTGCCAGCAGCCGCGGGAGGGAGGACACCATATATTTT.

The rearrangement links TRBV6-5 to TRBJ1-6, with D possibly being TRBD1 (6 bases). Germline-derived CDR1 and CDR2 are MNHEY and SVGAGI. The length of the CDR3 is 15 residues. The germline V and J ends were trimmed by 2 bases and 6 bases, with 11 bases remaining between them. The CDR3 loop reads CASSYLQGGNSPLHF. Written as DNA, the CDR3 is TGTGCCAGCAGTTACCTACAGGGTGGTAATTCACCCCTCCACTTT.

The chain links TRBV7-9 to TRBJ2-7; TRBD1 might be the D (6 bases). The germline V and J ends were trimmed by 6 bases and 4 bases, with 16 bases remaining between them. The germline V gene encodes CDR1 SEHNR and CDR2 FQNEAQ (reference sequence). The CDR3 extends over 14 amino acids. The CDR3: CASSPRGSSYEQYF. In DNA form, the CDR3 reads TGTGCCAGCAGTCCTAGGGGGTCCTCTTACGAGCAGTACTTC.

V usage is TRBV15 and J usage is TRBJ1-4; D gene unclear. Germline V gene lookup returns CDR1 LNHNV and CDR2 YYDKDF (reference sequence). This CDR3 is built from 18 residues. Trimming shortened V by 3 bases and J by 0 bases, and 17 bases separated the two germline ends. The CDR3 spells CATSSPSGDVATNEKLFF. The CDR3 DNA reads TGTGCCACCAGCAGCCCCTCGGGAGACGTCGCAACTAATGAAAAACTGTTTTTT.

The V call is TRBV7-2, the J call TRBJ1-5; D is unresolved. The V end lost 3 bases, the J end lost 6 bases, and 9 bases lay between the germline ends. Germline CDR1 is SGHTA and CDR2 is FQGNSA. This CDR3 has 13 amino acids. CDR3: CASSFFGGQPQHF. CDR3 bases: TGTGCCAGCAGCTTCTTCGGTGGTCAGCCCCAGCATTTT.

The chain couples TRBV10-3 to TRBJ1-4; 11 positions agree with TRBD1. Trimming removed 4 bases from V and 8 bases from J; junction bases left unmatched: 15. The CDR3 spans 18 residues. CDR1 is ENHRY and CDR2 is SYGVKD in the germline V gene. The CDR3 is CAISGQRTGGANGEKLFF. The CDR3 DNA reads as TGTGCCATCAGTGGTCAGAGGACAGGGGGCGCAAATGGGGAAAAACTGTTTTTT.